This entry is about one TCR beta chain. Some clones are missing from TCRdb's copy, which holds only in-frame ones; the method was immunoSEQ multiplex PCR. The sample yields around 430,000 clones, roughly 89% seen once. This sample is drawn from a study of blood T cell repertoires in COVID-19. Across the study: T cells, B-cell-depleted T cells, or PBMCs supplied cDNA or gDNA.

The age range of participants was about 18 to 89 years, with residence in about two dozen US areas. Cohort allocation depended upon clinical history that participants reported. Two negative PCRs, clearance, or symptom resolution characterized the recovered Cohort 3 donors. Germline CDR1 reads DFQATT; CDR2 reads SNEGSKA (reference sequence). The CDR3 has 9 residues. Sequenced material: PBMCs or T cells enriched from blood (not recorded which). The chain has TRBV20-1 and TRBJ1-1; weak D call: TRBD1 (5 bases). The origin of this receptor is a woman aged 45-59 years who had recovered from COVID-19. The CDR3 DNA reads as TGCAGAGACAGCGATGAAGCTTTCTTT. It yields the protein CRDSDEAFF.